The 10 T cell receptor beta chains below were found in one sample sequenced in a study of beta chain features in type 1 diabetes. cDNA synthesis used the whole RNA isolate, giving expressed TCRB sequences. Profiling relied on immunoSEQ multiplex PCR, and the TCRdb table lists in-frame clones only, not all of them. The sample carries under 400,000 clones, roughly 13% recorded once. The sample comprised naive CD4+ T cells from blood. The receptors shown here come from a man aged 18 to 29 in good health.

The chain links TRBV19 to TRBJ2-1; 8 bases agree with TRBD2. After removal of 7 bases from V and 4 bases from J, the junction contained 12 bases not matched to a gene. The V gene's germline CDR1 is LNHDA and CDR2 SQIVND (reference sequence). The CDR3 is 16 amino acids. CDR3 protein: CASISPGRGRYNEQFF. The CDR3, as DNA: TGTGCCAGTATATCCCCCGGGAGGGGGAGGTACAATGAGCAGTTCTTC.

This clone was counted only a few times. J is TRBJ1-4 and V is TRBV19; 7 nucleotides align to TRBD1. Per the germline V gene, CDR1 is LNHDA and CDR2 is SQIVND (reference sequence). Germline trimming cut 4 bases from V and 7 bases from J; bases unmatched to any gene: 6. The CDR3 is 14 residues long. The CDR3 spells CASSTQGSGEKLFF. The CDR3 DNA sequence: TGTGCCAGTAGTACACAGGGGAGTGGTGAAAAACTGTTTTTT.

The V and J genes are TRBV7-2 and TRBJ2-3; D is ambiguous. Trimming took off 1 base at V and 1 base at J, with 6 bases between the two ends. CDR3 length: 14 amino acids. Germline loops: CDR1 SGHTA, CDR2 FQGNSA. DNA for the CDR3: TGTGCCAGCAGCTTAGACTCTGGCACAGATACGCAGTATTTT. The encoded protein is CASSLDSGTDTQYF.

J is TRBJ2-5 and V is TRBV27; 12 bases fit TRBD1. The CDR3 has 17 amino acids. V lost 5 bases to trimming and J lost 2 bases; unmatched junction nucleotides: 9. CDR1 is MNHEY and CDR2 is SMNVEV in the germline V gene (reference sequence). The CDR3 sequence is CASSRDRGPLEQETQYF. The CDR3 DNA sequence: TGTGCCAGCAGTAGGGACAGGGGGCCTCTCGAACAAGAGACCCAGTACTTC.

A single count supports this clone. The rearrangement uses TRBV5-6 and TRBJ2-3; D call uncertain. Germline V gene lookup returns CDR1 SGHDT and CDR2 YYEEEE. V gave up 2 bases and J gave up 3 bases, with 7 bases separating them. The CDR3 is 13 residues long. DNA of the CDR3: TGTGCCAGCAGCTTTTCCTCGACAGATACGCAGTATTTT. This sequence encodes CASSFSSTDTQYF. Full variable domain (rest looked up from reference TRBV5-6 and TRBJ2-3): DAGVTQSPTHLIKTRGQQVTLRCSPKSGHDTVSWYQQALGQGPQFIFQYYEEEERQRGNFPDRFSGHQFPNYSSELNVNALLLGDSALYLCASSFSSTDTQYFGPGTRLTVL.

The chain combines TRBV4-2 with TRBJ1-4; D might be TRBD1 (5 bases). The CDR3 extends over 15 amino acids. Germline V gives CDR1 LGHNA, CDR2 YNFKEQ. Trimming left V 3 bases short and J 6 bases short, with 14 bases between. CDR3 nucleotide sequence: TGTGCCAGCAGCCAGGTTGAAGGAGGGGATGAAAAACTGTTTTTT. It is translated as CASSQVEGGDEKLFF.

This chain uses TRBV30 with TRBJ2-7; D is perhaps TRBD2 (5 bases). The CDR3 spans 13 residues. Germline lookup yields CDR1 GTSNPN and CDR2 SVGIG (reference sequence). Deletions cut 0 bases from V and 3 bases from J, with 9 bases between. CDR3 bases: TGTGCCTGGAGTGTGGGGAGAAACTACGAGCAGTACTTC. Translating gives CAWSVGRNYEQYF. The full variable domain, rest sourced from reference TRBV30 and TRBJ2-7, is SQTIHQWPATLVQPVGSPLSLECTVEGTSNPNLYWYRQAAGRGLQLLFYSVGIGQISSEVPQNLSASRPQDRQFILSSKKLLLSDSGFYLCAWSVGRNYEQYFGPGTRLTVT.

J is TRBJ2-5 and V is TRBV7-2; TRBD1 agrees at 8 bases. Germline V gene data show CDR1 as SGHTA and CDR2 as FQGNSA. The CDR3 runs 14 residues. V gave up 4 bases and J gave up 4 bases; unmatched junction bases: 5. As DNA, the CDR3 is TGTGCCAGCAGCTCCCGGACAGGGCGAGAGACCCAGTACTTC. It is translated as CASSSRTGRETQYF. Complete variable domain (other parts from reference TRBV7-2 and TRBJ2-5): GAGVSQSPSNKVTEKGKDVELRCDPISGHTALYWYRQSLGQGLEFLIYFQGNSAPDKSGLPSDRFSAERTGGSVSTLTIQRTQQEDSAVYLCASSSRTGRETQYFGPGTRLLVL.

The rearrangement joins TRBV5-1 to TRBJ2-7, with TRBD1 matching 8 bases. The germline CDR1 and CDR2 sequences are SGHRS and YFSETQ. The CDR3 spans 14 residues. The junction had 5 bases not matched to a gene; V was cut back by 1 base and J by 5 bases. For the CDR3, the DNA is TGCGCCAGCAGCTTGTTGGACAGGGAAGACGAGCAGTACTTC. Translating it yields CASSLLDREDEQYF.

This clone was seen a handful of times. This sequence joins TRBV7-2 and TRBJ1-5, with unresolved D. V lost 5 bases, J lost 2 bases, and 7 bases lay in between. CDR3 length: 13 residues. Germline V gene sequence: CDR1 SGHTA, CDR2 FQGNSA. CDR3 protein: CASSPRGNQPQHF. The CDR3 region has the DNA TGTGCCAGCAGCCCACGGGGCAATCAGCCCCAGCATTTT.